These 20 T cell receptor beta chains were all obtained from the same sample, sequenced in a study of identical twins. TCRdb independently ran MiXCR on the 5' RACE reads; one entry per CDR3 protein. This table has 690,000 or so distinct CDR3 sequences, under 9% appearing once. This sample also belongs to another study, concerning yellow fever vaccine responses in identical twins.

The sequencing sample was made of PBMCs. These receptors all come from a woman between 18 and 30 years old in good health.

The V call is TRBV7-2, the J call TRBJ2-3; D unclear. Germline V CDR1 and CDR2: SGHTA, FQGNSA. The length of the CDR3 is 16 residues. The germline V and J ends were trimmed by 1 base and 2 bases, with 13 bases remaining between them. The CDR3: CASSLGARVSTDTQYF. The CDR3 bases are TGTGCCAGCAGCTTAGGGGCCCGGGTATCCACAGATACGCAGTATTTT.

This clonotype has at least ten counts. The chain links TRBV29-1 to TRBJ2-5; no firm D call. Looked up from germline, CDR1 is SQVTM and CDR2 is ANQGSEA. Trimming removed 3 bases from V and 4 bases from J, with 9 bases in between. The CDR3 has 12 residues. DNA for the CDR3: TGCAGCGTTGATCTCTCCGTAGAGACCCAGTACTTC. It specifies CSVDLSVETQYF.

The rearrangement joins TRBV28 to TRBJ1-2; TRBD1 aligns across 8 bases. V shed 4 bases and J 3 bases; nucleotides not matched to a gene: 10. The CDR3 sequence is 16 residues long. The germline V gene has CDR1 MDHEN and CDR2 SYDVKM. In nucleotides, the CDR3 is TGTGCCAGCAGTTCGCCTCTGAGACAGGGGCACTATGGCTACACCTTC. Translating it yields CASSSPLRQGHYGYTF.

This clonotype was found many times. The CDR3 loop is CASSQDPGLEQFF. The CDR3 coding sequence is TGTGCCAGCAGCCAAGATCCCGGACTCGAGCAGTTCTTC. The chain carries TRBV4-2 and TRBJ2-1; the D gene is possibly TRBD2 (5 bases). V lost 0 bases, J lost 10 bases, and 10 bases lay in between. Germline CDR1 and CDR2: LGHNA and YNFKEQ. This CDR3 contains 13 residues.

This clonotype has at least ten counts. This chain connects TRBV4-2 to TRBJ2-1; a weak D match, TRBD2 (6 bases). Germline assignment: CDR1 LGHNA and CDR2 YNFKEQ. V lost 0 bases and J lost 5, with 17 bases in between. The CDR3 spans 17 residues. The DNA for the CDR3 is TGTGCCAGCAGCCAAGACCCGGGAGCCCGAGGGCACAATGAGCAGTTCTTC. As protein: CASSQDPGARGHNEQFF.

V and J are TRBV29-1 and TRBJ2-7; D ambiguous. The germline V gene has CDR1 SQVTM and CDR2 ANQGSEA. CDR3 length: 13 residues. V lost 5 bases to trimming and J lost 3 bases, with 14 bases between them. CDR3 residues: CSVRPADRYEQYF. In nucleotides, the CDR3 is TGCAGCGTTCGGCCGGCAGATCGCTACGAGCAGTACTTC.

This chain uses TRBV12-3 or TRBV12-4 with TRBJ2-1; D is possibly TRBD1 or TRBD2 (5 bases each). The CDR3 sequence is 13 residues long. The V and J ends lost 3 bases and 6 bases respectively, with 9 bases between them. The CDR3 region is CASSFTGGNEQFF. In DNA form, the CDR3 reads TGTGCCAGCAGTTTCACTGGGGGCAATGAGCAGTTCTTC.

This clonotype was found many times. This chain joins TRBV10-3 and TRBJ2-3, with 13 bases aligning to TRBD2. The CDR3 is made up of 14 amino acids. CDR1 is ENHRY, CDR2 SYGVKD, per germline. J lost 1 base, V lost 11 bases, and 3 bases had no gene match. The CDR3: CASGLAGGTDTQYF. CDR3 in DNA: TGTGCCTCCGGACTAGCGGGGGGCACAGATACGCAGTATTTT.

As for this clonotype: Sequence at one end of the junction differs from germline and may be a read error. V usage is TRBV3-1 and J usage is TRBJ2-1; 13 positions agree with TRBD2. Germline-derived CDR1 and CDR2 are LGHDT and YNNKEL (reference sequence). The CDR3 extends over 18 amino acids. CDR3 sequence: CASSKEGPGTSGNNEQFF. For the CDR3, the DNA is TGTGCCAGCAGCAAAGAGGGCCCCGGGACTAGCGGGAACAATGAGCAGTTCTTC.

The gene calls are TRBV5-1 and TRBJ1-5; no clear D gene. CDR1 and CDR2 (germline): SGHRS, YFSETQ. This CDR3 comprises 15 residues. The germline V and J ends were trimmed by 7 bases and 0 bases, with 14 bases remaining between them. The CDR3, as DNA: TGCGCCAGCCTATCGCCACTTCCTAGCAATCAGCCCCAGCATTTT. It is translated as CASLSPLPSNQPQHF.

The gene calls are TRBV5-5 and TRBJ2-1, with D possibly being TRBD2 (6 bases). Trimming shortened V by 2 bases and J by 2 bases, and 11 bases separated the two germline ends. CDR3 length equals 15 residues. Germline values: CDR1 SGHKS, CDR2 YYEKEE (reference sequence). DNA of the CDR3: TGTGCCAGCAGCTTTTCCGGGAGTGCCTACAATGAGCAGTTCTTC. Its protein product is CASSFSGSAYNEQFF.

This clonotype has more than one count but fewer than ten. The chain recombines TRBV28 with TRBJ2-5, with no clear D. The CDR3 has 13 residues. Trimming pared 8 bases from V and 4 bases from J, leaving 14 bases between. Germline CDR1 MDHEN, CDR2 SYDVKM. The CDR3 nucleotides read TGTGCCAGCGAGTCTGGGATTAGAGAGACCCAGTACTTC. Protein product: CASESGIRETQYF.

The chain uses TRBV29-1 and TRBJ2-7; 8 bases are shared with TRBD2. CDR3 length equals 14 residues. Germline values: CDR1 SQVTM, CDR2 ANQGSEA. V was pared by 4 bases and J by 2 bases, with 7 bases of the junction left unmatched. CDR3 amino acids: CSVAPSGRPYEQYF. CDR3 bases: TGCAGCGTTGCTCCTAGCGGGCGCCCCTACGAGCAGTACTTC.

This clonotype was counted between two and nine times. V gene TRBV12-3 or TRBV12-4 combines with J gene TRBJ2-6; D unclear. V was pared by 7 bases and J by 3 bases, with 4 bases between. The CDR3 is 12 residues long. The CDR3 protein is CASNRGANVLTF. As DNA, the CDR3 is TGTGCCAGCAACCGTGGGGCCAACGTCCTGACTTTC.

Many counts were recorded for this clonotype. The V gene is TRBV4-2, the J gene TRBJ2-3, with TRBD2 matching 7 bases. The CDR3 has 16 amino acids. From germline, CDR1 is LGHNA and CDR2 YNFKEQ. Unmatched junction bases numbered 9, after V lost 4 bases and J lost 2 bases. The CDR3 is CASSPKSSGDTDTQYF. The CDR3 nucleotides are TGTGCCAGCAGCCCCAAGTCTAGCGGAGACACAGATACGCAGTATTTT.

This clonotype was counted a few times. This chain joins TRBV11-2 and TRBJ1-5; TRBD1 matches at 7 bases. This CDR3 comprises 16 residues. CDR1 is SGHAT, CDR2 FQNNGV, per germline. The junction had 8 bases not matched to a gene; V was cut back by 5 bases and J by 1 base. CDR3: CASSPQGRGSNQPQHF. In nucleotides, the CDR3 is TGTGCCAGCAGCCCACAGGGGAGAGGGAGCAATCAGCCCCAGCATTTT.

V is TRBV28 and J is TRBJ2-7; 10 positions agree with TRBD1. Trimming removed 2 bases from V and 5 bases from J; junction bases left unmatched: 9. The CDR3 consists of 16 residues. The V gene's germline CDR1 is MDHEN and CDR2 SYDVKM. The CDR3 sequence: CASSLLRDRGDHEQYF. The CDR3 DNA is TGTGCCAGCAGTTTACTCAGGGACAGGGGAGACCACGAGCAGTACTTC.

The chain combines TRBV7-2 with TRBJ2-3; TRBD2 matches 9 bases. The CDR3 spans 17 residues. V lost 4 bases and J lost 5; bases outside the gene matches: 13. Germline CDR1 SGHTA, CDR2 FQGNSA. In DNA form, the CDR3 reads TGTGCCAGCAGCTCAGTCTGGGCGGGGGGGCGTGGAGATACGCAGTATTTT. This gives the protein CASSSVWAGGRGDTQYF.

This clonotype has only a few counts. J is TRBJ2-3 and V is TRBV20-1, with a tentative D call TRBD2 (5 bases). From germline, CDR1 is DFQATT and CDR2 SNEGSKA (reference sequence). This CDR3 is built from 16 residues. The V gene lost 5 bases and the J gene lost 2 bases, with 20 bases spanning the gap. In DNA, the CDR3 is TGCAGTGCTGAAGCCCAAGCGGCGACCTTCACAGATACGCAGTATTTT. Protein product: CSAEAQAATFTDTQYF.

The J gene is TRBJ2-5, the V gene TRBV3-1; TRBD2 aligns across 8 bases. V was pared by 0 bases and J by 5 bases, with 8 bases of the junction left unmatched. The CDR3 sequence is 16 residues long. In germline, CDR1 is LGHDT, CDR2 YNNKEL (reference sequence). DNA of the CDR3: TGTGCCAGCAGCCAAGATTCGACGGGGGGGCTTGAGACCCAGTACTTC. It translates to CASSQDSTGGLETQYF.